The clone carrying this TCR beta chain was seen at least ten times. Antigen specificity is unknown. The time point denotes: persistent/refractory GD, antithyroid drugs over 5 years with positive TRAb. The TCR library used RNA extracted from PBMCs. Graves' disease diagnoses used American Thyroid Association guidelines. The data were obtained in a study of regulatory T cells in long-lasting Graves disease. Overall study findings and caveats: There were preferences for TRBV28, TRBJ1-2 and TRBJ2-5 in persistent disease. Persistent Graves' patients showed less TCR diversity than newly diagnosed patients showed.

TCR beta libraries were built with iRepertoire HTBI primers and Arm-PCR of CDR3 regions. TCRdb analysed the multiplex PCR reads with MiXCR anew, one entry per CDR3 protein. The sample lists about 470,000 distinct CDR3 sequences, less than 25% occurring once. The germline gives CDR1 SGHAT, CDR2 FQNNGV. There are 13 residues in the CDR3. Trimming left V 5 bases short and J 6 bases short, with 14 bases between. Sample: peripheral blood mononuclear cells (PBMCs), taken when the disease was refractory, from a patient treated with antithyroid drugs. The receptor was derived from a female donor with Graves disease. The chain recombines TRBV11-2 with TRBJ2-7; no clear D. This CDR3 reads CASSHANLIEQYF. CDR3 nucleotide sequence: TGTGCCAGCAGCCATGCGAATTTAATCGAGCAGTACTTC.